The clone carrying this T cell receptor beta chain is a singleton in its sample. Antigen specificity is unknown. Deletions cut 4 bases from V and 2 bases from J, with 14 bases between. Per germline, CDR1 MNHEY and CDR2 SVGAGI. The CDR3 length is 15 residues. The assay was immunoSEQ multiplex PCR, and TCRdb's table has in-frame clones only and misses some. The repertoire holds over 150,000 clones, with over 80% as singletons. This sample was included in a study of T cell responses to AZD1222 COVID-19 vaccine. Study-level findings and limits: A mostly white British donor set with more females was recruited, and clonal diversity was possibly underestimated. Spike-specific TCR depth and breadth grew after two AZD1222 doses. At study baseline, merely six AZD1222 recipients were seropositive. Regions left unmutated in variants are reportedly the target of nearly half of spike-specific TCRs.

This specimen was peripheral blood, taken on day 0 of AZD1222 vaccination. The receptor was derived from an adult in good health. This chain connects TRBV6-5 to TRBJ1-2; D might be TRBD1 (6 bases). CDR3 DNA: TGTGCCAGCAGTTTGGGAATACAGGGCAACTATGGCTACACCTTC. It is translated as CASSLGIQGNYGYTF.